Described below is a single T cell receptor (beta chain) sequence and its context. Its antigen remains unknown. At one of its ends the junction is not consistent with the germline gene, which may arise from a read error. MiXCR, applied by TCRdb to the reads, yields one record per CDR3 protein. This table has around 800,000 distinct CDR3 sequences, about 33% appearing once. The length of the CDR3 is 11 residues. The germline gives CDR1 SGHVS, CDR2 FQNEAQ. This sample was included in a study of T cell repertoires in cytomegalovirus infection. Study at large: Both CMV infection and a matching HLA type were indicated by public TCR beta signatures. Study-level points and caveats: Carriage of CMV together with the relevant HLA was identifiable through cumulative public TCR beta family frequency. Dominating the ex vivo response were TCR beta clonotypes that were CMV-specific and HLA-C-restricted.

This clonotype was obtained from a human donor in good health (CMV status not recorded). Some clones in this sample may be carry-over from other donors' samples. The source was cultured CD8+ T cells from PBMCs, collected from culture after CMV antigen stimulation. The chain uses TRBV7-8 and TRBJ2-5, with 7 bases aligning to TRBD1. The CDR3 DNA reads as TGTGCCAGCACAACAGGGGAGATCCAGTACTTC. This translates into CASTTGEIQYF.